This T cell receptor (beta chain) was identified during a study of T-cell reconstitution after alpha-beta-depleted transplantation in children. Library preparation (for TCRbeta) was performed with unique molecular identifiers. TCRdb processed the PCR reads anew with MiXCR; each CDR3 protein has one entry. The sample consists of a few hundred thousand distinct CDR3 sequences, around 19% of them appearing once. The CDR3 spans 18 residues. Trimming left V 3 bases short and J 11 bases short, with 30 bases between. Germline V CDR1 and CDR2: SGHRS, YFSETQ. The sequence came from a human donor who donated a stem cell graft to a child with acute lymphoblastic leukemia. The sequences come from PBMCs from the stem cell graft donor, collected from the stem cell graft. This chain uses TRBV5-1 with TRBJ2-1, with TRBD2 as a possible D gene (6 bases). The CDR3 spells CASSSGERLAFRESKQFF. DNA of the CDR3: TGCGCCAGCAGCTCGGGGGAGAGGTTAGCGTTTCGAGAAAGTAAGCAGTTCTTC.